The clone carrying this T cell receptor beta chain has a handful of counts. This entry is derived from a study of identical twins. Germline V CDR1 and CDR2: DFQATT, SNEGSKA (reference sequence). The CDR3 has 13 amino acids. V trimming: 7 bases; J trimming: 5 bases; junction bases outside the gene matches: 10. One entry per CDR3 protein, called by TCRdb with MiXCR from the 5' RACE reads. Of hundreds of thousands of distinct CDR3 sequences listed, roughly 7.2% are singletons. These sequences were also reported in another study, on yellow fever vaccine responses in identical twins.

Sequencing used PBMCs. The rearrangement joins TRBV20-1 to TRBJ2-7, with 8 bases that match TRBD1. The TCR was taken from a woman younger than 35 in good health. The CDR3 region is CSVAQGQANEQYF. CDR3 DNA sequence: TGCAGTGTTGCCCAGGGACAGGCGAACGAGCAGTACTTC.